The source of this T cell receptor beta chain is a study of OX40 agonist ivuxolimab in advanced cancers. Findings and limits, study-wide: Also present in some nonresponders was a low level of normalized T-cell clonal expansion.

TCRdb keeps only in-frame clones here, not all; method: immunoSEQ multiplex PCR. The repertoire consists of 55,000 to 70,000 clones, with 65% to 90% occurring once and the leading ten covering about 0.6%. As regards this clone: The antigen is not known.

Systemic immunosuppression or a history of autoimmune disease excluded patients. The CDR3 runs 14 residues. The J segment lost 2 bases and the V segment lost 5 bases, leaving 2 bases of the junction unmatched. From germline, CDR1 is SGHTA and CDR2 FQGNSA. The chain employs TRBV7-2 and TRBJ2-3, with TRBD1 matching over 9 bases. The source was CD4+ or CD8+ T cells sorted from blood, collected in a trial of the OX40 agonist ivuxolimab. The TCR originated in an adult with an advanced solid tumor such as melanoma, head and neck, liver or kidney cancer. CDR3 sequence reads: CASSRDRATDTQYF. The DNA for the CDR3 is TGTGCCAGCAGCCGGGACAGGGCCACAGATACGCAGTATTTT.